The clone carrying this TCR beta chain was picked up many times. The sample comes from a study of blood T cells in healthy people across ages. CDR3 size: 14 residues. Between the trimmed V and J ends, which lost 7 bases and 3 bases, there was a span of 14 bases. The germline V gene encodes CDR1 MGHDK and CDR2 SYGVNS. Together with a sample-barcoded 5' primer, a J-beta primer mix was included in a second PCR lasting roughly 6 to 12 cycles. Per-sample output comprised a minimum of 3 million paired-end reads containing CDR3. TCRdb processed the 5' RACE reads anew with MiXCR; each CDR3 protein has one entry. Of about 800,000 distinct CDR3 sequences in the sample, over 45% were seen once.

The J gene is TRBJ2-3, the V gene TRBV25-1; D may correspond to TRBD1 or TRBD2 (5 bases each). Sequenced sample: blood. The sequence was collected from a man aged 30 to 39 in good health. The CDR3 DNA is TGTGCCAGCAACGAGGGGCGGCCGACAGATACGCAGTATTTT. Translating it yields CASNEGRPTDTQYF.